The 25 T cell receptor beta chains below were found in one sample sequenced in a study of Graves' ophthalmopathy and Graves' hyperthyroidism. Transcripts of RNA were the source for amplifying TCR beta CDR3 regions. Second-round multiplex PCR followed a first-round RT-PCR using HTBI primers. Using its own MiXCR run on the multiplex PCR reads, TCRdb lists one record per CDR3 protein. In the table there are around 1,200,000 distinct CDR3 sequences, roughly 35% of which are singletons. The sample was peripheral blood or thyroid tissue (not recorded which). The origin of the receptors is an adult man with Graves' hyperthyroidism.

The chain links TRBV7-9 to TRBJ2-1; 10 positions match TRBD2. The CDR3 is 15 residues long. Unmatched junction bases numbered 1, after V lost 5 bases and J lost 0 bases. Germline V gives CDR1 SEHNR, CDR2 FQNEAQ (reference sequence). CDR3 in DNA: TGTGCCAGCAGCCCTAGCGGGAGCTCCTACAATGAGCAGTTCTTC. Translated, it gives CASSPSGSSYNEQFF.

About this clonotype: This clone may be a read error of a much larger clone one base away. The rearrangement links TRBV5-6 to TRBJ1-6, with TRBD1 matching over 7 bases. Germline values: CDR1 SGHDT, CDR2 YYEEEE. V lost 2 bases, J lost 14 bases, and 7 bases stayed unmatched. The CDR3 length is 13 residues. Written as DNA, the CDR3 is TGTGCCAGCAGCTTAGGGACAGCGACATCCCTCCACTTT. Residues: CASSLGTATSLHF.

This sequence joins TRBV12-3 or TRBV12-4 and TRBJ2-5; unclear D gene. The CDR3 is 8 residues long. Trimming shortened V by 7 bases and J by 9 bases, and 3 bases separated the two germline ends. The CDR3 here is CASTAQYF. The CDR3 DNA follows: TGTGCCAGCACAGCCCAGTACTTC.

This clonotype was counted between two and nine times. The chain links TRBV7-9 to TRBJ2-7, with D possibly being TRBD2 (6 bases). CDR1 is SEHNR, CDR2 FQNEAQ, per germline (reference sequence). The CDR3 runs 14 residues. Trimming took off 4 bases at V and 0 bases at J, with 10 bases between the two ends. The CDR3 region has the DNA TGTGCCAGCAGCTCCAGGAGGGGCTCCTACGAGCAGTACTTC. Its protein product is CASSSRRGSYEQYF.

This clonotype was recorded at least ten times. The CDR3 loop is CASSLSPDEQYF. In DNA, the CDR3 is TGTGCCAGCAGCTTATCCCCGGACGAGCAGTACTTC. The chain employs TRBV13 and TRBJ2-7; D call uncertain. Germline values: CDR1 PRHDT, CDR2 FYEKMQ (reference sequence). The length of the CDR3 is 12 residues. V was trimmed by 2 bases and J by 5 bases, leaving 7 bases between them.

This clonotype was found a few times. The chain employs TRBV28 and TRBJ2-5; 10 bases are a match to TRBD1. The CDR3 is 15 amino acids. The trim removed 3 bases at V and 4 bases at J, leaving 5 bases unmatched. Germline V gene data show CDR1 as MDHEN and CDR2 as SYDVKM. CDR3 sequence: CASSLGQGIGETQYF. CDR3 coding DNA: TGTGCCAGCAGTTTGGGACAGGGGATAGGAGAGACCCAGTACTTC.

This clonotype was detected a few times. The genes are TRBV29-1 and TRBJ1-3; D gene uncertain. Trimming shortened V by 5 bases and J by 4 bases, and 15 bases separated the two germline ends. Germline lookup yields CDR1 SQVTM and CDR2 ANQGSEA. The CDR3 consists of 14 residues. DNA of the CDR3: TGCAGCGTTCGTTCTTCGACGGAGGGAAACACCATATATTTT. Encoded protein: CSVRSSTEGNTIYF.

The chain has TRBV29-1 and TRBJ2-2; 10 bases are shared with TRBD2. In germline, CDR1 is SQVTM, CDR2 ANQGSEA. Trimming took 5 bases from V and 6 from J; bases not matched to a gene: 12. There are 16 residues in the CDR3. For the CDR3, the DNA is TGCAGCGTTCCGCGTCGGCTAGCGGGAGCTCCCGGGGAGCTGTTTTTT. Translating gives CSVPRRLAGAPGELFF.

The chain joins TRBV29-1 to TRBJ1-5; TRBD1 is a possible D gene (5 bases). The V gene lost 7 bases and the J gene lost 3 bases, with 19 bases spanning the gap. There are 15 residues in the CDR3. Per germline, CDR1 SQVTM and CDR2 ANQGSEA. CDR3 nucleotide sequence: TGCAGCGCCGTCTTTACAGGTTACGCCAATCAGCCCCAGCATTTT. Translation gives CSAVFTGYANQPQHF.

This clonotype was picked up many times. V is TRBV15 and J is TRBJ2-7, with TRBD2 matching 9 bases. Germline assignment: CDR1 LNHNV and CDR2 YYDKDF (reference sequence). The V and J ends lost 1 base and 2 bases, in that order; junction bases with no gene match: 6. The CDR3 sequence is 16 residues long. The CDR3: CATSRGSASGTYEQYF. For the CDR3, the DNA is TGTGCCACCAGCAGAGGTTCGGCTAGCGGGACCTACGAGCAGTACTTC. The entire variable domain, with the rest obtained from reference TRBV15 and TRBJ2-7, is as follows: DAMVIQNPRYQVTQFGKPVTLSCSQTLNHNVMYWYQQKSSQAPKLLFHYYDKDFNNEADTPDNFQSRRPNTSFCFLDIRSPGLGDTAMYLCATSRGSASGTYEQYFGPGTRLTVT.

This clonotype was counted ten times or more. The genes are TRBV7-2 and TRBJ2-2; 8 bases are shared with TRBD2. This CDR3 comprises 14 residues. The germline V gene has CDR1 SGHTA and CDR2 FQGNSA. Trimming took 5 bases from V and 6 from J; bases not matched to a gene: 5. In nucleotides, the CDR3 is TGTGCCAGCAGCGCTCCGGGAGGGGCCGGGGAGCTGTTTTTT. Protein product: CASSAPGGAGELFF. Looking up the rest from reference TRBV7-2 and TRBJ2-2 gives the full variable domain: GAGVSQSPSNKVTEKGKDVELRCDPISGHTALYWYRQSLGQGLEFLIYFQGNSAPDKSGLPSDRFSAERTGGSVSTLTIQRTQQEDSAVYLCASSAPGGAGELFFGEGSRLTVL.

The rearrangement joins TRBV27 to TRBJ1-1; D uncertain. V was trimmed by 6 bases and J by 7 bases, leaving 9 bases between them. Germline CDR1 is MNHEY and CDR2 is SMNVEV (reference sequence). The CDR3 extends over 11 amino acids. The CDR3, as DNA: TGTGCCAGCAGCTCGACCAATGAAGCTTTCTTT. It specifies CASSSTNEAFF.

Comment on this clonotype: Germline and junction disagree at one end, which may indicate a read error. CDR3 nucleotide sequence: TGTGCCAGCAGTTACTATGGGCAGATCAATCAGCCCCAGCATTTT. This gives the protein CASSYYGQINQPQHF. The chain couples TRBV10-3 to TRBJ1-5; D uncertain. The CDR3 contains 15 residues. CDR1 and CDR2 from the germline V gene are ENHRY and SYGVKD.

The V call is TRBV10-3, the J call TRBJ2-7, with D possibly called TRBD1 or TRBD2 (7 bases each). The DNA matches TRBJ2-5 better at its end, which makes the J call doubtful. Germline CDR1 is ENHRY and CDR2 is SYGVKD. This CDR3 has 16 amino acids. The CDR3 reads CATAPPGRGGRETQYF. CDR3 nucleotide sequence: TGTGCCACGGCCCCTCCGGGCAGGGGGGGGAGGGAGACCCAGTACTTC.

V is TRBV20-1 and J is TRBJ1-3, with D unresolved. V was trimmed by 1 base and J by 4 bases, leaving 5 bases between them. Germline values: CDR1 DFQATT, CDR2 SNEGSKA (reference sequence). This CDR3 is built from 12 residues. The CDR3 DNA is TGCAGTGCTAGAGCTGGGGGAAACACCATATATTTT. This sequence encodes CSARAGGNTIYF.

This clonotype has only a few counts. The chain joins TRBV29-1 to TRBJ1-4; TRBD1 agrees at 10 bases. Germline V gives CDR1 SQVTM, CDR2 ANQGSEA. V was pared by 3 bases and J by 0 bases, with 10 bases of the junction left unmatched. The CDR3 is 18 residues long. The CDR3 spells CSVDQGDRGHATNEKLFF. CDR3 coding DNA: TGCAGCGTTGATCAGGGGGACAGGGGCCATGCAACTAATGAAAAACTGTTTTTT.

This clonotype turned up a few times. The V gene is TRBV12-3 or TRBV12-4, the J gene TRBJ1-1; no clear D gene. The ends were cut back, 4 bases at V and 0 bases at J, with 9 bases in the middle. The CDR3 length is 14 residues. CDR3 coding DNA: TGTGCCAGCAGTTCGATCCAGATGAACACTGAAGCTTTCTTT. Protein product: CASSSIQMNTEAFF.

The chain carries TRBV10-3 and TRBJ1-1; 12 bases fit TRBD1. The V segment lost 9 bases and the J segment 2 bases; nucleotides outside the gene matches: 4. CDR1 and CDR2 (germline): ENHRY, SYGVKD. The CDR3 length is 14 residues. CDR3 DNA: TGTGCCATAGGGACAGGGGGCGTAAACACTGAAGCTTTCTTT. It encodes CAIGTGGVNTEAFF.

The J gene is TRBJ1-3, the V gene TRBV5-1; the D gene is possibly TRBD1 (5 bases). In germline, CDR1 is SGHRS, CDR2 YFSETQ. The CDR3 runs 16 residues. Trimming shortened V by 8 bases and J by 0 bases, and 18 bases separated the two germline ends. The CDR3 nucleotides read TGCGCCAGTCATTCAGGGATGCCGAGCTCTGGAAACACCATATATTTT. Its protein product is CASHSGMPSSGNTIYF.

This clonotype has just a few counts. The chain has TRBV12-3 or TRBV12-4 and TRBJ2-6; D could derive from TRBD1 or TRBD2 (5 bases each). This CDR3 comprises 17 residues. V shed 4 bases and J shed 1 base, with 14 bases lying between them. CDR3 sequence reads: CASSSPHGGSGANVLTF. In DNA, the CDR3 is TGTGCCAGCAGTTCCCCTCATGGGGGATCTGGGGCCAACGTCCTGACTTTC.

This clonotype showed up just a few times. V usage is TRBV28 and J usage is TRBJ1-1; D is ambiguous. Germline CDR1 is MDHEN and CDR2 is SYDVKM. This CDR3 comprises 14 residues. V was clipped by 3 bases and J by 1 base, with 9 bases between them. The CDR3 is CASSLRQKNTEAFF. In DNA form, the CDR3 reads TGTGCCAGCAGTTTGCGGCAGAAGAACACTGAAGCTTTCTTT.

This clonotype has at least ten counts. The rearrangement links TRBV7-2 to TRBJ2-7; 7 bases fit TRBD1. This CDR3 region has 17 residues. CDR1 SGHTA and CDR2 FQGNSA come from the germline V gene. Losses at the gene ends were 6 bases for V and 6 bases for J; bases not matched to a gene: 20. CDR3 residues: CASSTSRDSGLIGEQYF. The CDR3 bases are TGTGCCAGCAGTACAAGTCGGGACAGTGGGCTTATCGGCGAGCAGTACTTC.

This clonotype was counted at least ten times. The gene calls are TRBV7-9 and TRBJ2-7; 8 bases align to TRBD1. Per germline, CDR1 SEHNR and CDR2 FQNEAQ (reference sequence). After removal of 5 bases from V and 2 bases from J, the junction contained 8 bases not matched to a gene. The CDR3 loop spans 15 amino acids. This CDR3 is CASSPTDRGPYEQYF. In DNA, the CDR3 is TGTGCCAGCAGCCCGACAGACAGGGGCCCCTACGAGCAGTACTTC.

With regard to this clonotype: A much larger clone differs from this one at a single base, so this may be a read error. The chain recombines TRBV25-1 with TRBJ2-7; D remains ambiguous. This CDR3 contains 11 residues. Germline V gives CDR1 MGHDK, CDR2 SYGVNS. Trimming pared 4 bases from V and 4 bases from J, leaving 5 bases between. The CDR3 sequence: CASSVQYEQYF. The CDR3, as DNA: TGTGCCAGCAGTGTTCAATACGAGCAGTACTTC.

V is TRBV2 and J is TRBJ1-6; 8 bases align to TRBD1. Trimming took 11 bases from V and 10 from J; bases not matched to a gene: 13. This CDR3 comprises 14 residues. From germline, CDR1 is SNHLY and CDR2 FYNNEI. The DNA of the CDR3 is TGTGCCGGCACTACGGACAGGGCCAACTCACCCCTCCACTTT. It encodes CAGTTDRANSPLHF. The full variable domain, in which reference TRBV2 and TRBJ1-6 provide the parts outside the CDR3, is EPEVTQTPSHQVTQMGQEVILRCVPISNHLYFYWYRQILGQKVEFLVSFYNNEISEKSEIFDDQFSVERPDGSNFTLKIRSTKLEDSAMYFCAGTTDRANSPLHFGNGTRLTVT.